This T cell receptor beta chain was captured in a study of cytomegalovirus exposure and HLA in healthy donors (dated 2017 in TCRdb). As for the study more broadly: According to an earlier analysis of several hundred of the donors, roughly 180 million T cells yielded roughly 110 million unique TCR beta sequences and about 300 Gb of sequence data. Roughly 300 gigabases of sequencing data and around 88 million unique TCR sequences made up an early release that covered nearly 650 HLA-typed donors. The genetic ancestry cluster associated with self-reported Caucasian donors included 81% of the 300 to 400 genotyped donors. The study was designed to test whether signatures of past pathogen exposure could be identified by cataloging public T cell receptors. Using immunosequencing, the study profiled T cell repertoires from about 650 subjects and related those repertoires to cytomegalovirus serostatus. A separate validation cohort of over 95 different subjects was used in addition to the roughly 670-subject first cohort. To predict cytomegalovirus infection status, the study combined high-throughput TCR immunosequencing, statistical association of individual TCRs with disease status, and machine learning. A later analysis re-analyzed previously published TCR beta repertoires from 650 to 800 donors and added high-resolution HLA genotyping to study TCR occurrence patterns. The later analysis used no new phenotypic data to find candidate immune exposures, relying instead on TCR beta sequences and their occurrence across donors. An earlier analysis of around 540 of the donors applied high-throughput TCR beta sequencing to assess whether each TCR beta V gene segment acted as functional or pseudogenic. Donor age, sex, ethnicity and CMV serostatus were collected together with the repertoire data. In a later genetic analysis, genome-wide SNP genotypes for 398 of the 666 donors were used, and that subset was treated as a discovery cohort. Every discovery cohort repertoire had been produced on one sequencing platform. Class I and class II HLA loci were covered by the typing at four-digit resolution. The number of donors typed differed by locus, with 629-630 for A, B, C, DRB1 and DQB1, around 560 for DQA1, approximately 580 for DPA1, and some 440 for DPB1. Several DR-DQ haplotypes were treated as single units for association and clustering because of strong linkage in the cohort. Across about 380 genotyped donors of the cohort, an average of approximately 200,000 unique TCR beta nucleotide sequences per donor were sequenced, and approximately 17% of those sequences were non-productive.

Libraries were made using the immunoSEQ multiplex PCR assay. The multiplex PCR relied on a mix of 60 forward primers for TCR Vbeta segments and 13 reverse primers for TCR Jbeta segments. The CDR3 region of rearranged TCR beta genes was amplified from genomic DNA by a multiplex PCR assay. The Illumina HiSeq System was used to sequence the amplified TCR beta libraries as 87-base-pair reads. The study's processing was this. A later analysis counted some 80 million unique TCR beta chains across the 690 or so repertoires, and roughly 10 million of these chains were shared by at least two donors. A nearest-neighbor algorithm error-corrected the raw reads and collapsed the reads into unique sequences, merging closely related sequences to remove PCR and sequencing errors. Alignment of CDR3 sequences to IMGT reference sequences was used to assign V, D and J gene segments. For a sequence to be retained, a match of at least six nucleotides was required to both a V gene segment and a J gene segment. Rearrangements were classified as productive when the CDR3 lacked stop codons and remained in frame with V and J, and all other rearrangements were classified as non-productive. CDR3 was defined according to IMGT convention as the region running from the second conserved V-encoded cysteine to the conserved J-encoded phenylalanine. In an earlier analysis of some 550 of the donors, sequences lacking an unambiguous match to a single V gene segment were excluded. An earlier analysis of 587 of the donors classified V segments as functional when productive rearrangements were above 56.7% and as segregating when the standard deviation between donors was above 5%. To diagnose cytomegalovirus status from the catalog of TCR beta chain sequences, a statistical classification framework was built. In a later analysis, V and J genes were assigned by comparing TCR nucleotide sequences against IMGT/GENE-DB human TR gene sequences. The TCRdist pipeline was used in a later analysis to assign CDR3 sequences and most-parsimonious VDJ recombination scenarios. In a later analysis, every TCR beta chain was defined by the combination of its CDR3 amino acid sequence and its V-gene family, and reads without a unique V-gene family were dropped. To address suspected cross-contamination and a sequencing artifact, a later analysis removed several hundred highly shared, low-generation-probability nucleotide sequences. In a later analysis, a clonal expansion index was calculated for each public chain from normalized within-repertoire ranks of inferred template counts. A later analysis computed generation probabilities with a VDJ recombination model fitted to out-of-frame rearrangements, and checked the results against IGoR. Hypergeometric tests were used in a later analysis to score TCR-TCR, TCR-HLA and TCR-CMV co-occurrence, with a repertoire-size bias correction applied to the TCR pairs. False discovery rates were estimated in a later analysis by permuting HLA or CMV assignments 20 times. In a later analysis, co-occurring TCRs were grouped using DBSCAN, with TCRdist sequence similarity added in when clustering inside HLA-allele-positive subsets. For co-occurrence clustering, repertoires with fewer than 30,000 or more than 120,000 public chains were excluded, along with five or six repertoires with anomalous nucleotide sharing. TCRdb carries this immuneACCESS record with in-frame sequences only. Its versions omit some clonotypes, under half of them owing to an unresolved V gene in the studies checked, with the rest unexplained. For V, J and clone size, that table is used; D and trimming come from the DNA. The sample data list 100,000 or so clones, and just over 65% of these were observed just once. Under 2.5% of the sample lies in the top ten.

Study-wide findings and limitations: In an earlier analysis of 500 to 650 of the donors, most TCR beta V segments appeared in productive rearrangements about 90% or about 30% of the time, broadly matching IMGT annotations. Some IMGT-functional V segments, including TRBV6-2 and TRBV6-3, could not be distinguished by the 87-base-pair reads and were therefore excluded. In both the original and validation cohorts, the classifier was reported to diagnose cytomegalovirus status with high specificity and sensitivity. In a later analysis, TCR association rates were found to vary across HLA loci, with the most associated TCRs seen for DRB1 alleles and the fewest for HLA-C alleles. Because HLA typing was missing for some donors at each locus, association tests included only the typed subset. Sequencing depth was assumed to be roughly uniform across donors in the presence/absence analyses, though that assumption may not hold. A further reported finding was that TCR beta sequences accurately predicted the HLA-A and HLA-B alleles for most subjects in the first cohort. Assigning TCR associations to individual alleles was difficult when HLA alleles, especially DR and DQ, strongly co-occurred. The sequencing pipeline was judged likely to have produced a cluster of highly shared sequence variants as a technical artifact. In a later analysis, several top co-occurrence clusters were reported to appear linked to parvovirus B19, influenza, CMV and Epstein-Barr virus. Compared with the approximately 600-donor mean, donors in an Asian-associated ancestry cluster had fewer N-insertions in productive TCRs, according to a later genetic analysis. In the study, approximately 160 TCR beta chains were listed as associated with cytomegalovirus. The only immune exposure information available for the cohort was CMV serostatus. Over 15 rarely observed V segments, including chromosome 9 orphons, were excluded from the earlier analysis of a few hundred of the donors because counts were too low. The authors suggested that the approach could potentially be generalized to other disease states and immunological phenotypes. A later analysis found that HLA-associated TCR beta chains were more clonally expanded and had lower generation probabilities than equally common non-associated chains. In a later genetic analysis, a missense DCLRE1C variant was associated with V-gene and J-gene trimming of TCR beta chains, and the association was replicated in an independent cohort. A few of the identified cytomegalovirus-associated TCR beta chains were confirmed in vitro to be specific for cytomegalovirus antigens. This cohort had only TCR beta chains sequenced, and the lack of alpha or paired-chain data limited which features could be detected. In a later analysis, most CMV-associated TCR beta chains were found to appear HLA-restricted, with HLA associations seemingly driven largely by CMV exposure. A later analysis associated about 18,000 TCR beta sequences with specific HLA alleles at a false discovery rate of 0.05. Linkage disequilibrium might explain the correlated functional status among segregating V segments, but an unknown experimental factor could not be ruled out. Most TCR sequences were seen in very few donors, while some public TCRs were found in many individuals.

This clone was counted a few times. Its antigen remains unidentified. No base-level quality is on record; no much larger clone is a single base apart. In the germline V gene, CDR1 corresponds to MGHDK and CDR2 to SYGVNS. Its CDR3 holds 12 amino acids, cysteine through phenylalanine. The retained sequence is limited to the CDR3, 36 bases, with the frame set at the first base. The germline V end is reduced by 6 bases and the J end by 7 bases; junction bases left unmatched: 5. The cohort was made up of approximately 670 healthy bone marrow donors. At the time of sampling, every cohort member was nominally healthy, though immune exposures that went unrecorded were likely present. The donor tested CMV seronegative, placing the donor among the 352 seronegative members of the cohort. Every donor gave a peripheral blood sample, and the peripheral blood mononuclear cells from that sample were used for TCR beta sequencing. Genomic DNA was extracted from the blood cell samples with the Qiagen DNeasy Blood Extraction Kit.

This TCR was sampled from a man between 25 and 39 years old in good health and CMV-seronegative. The V and J segments used are TRBV25-1 and TRBJ1-2; 7 junctional bases match TRBD1. Input material: PBMCs. The encoded CDR3 is CASSLWDSGYTF. The nucleotide sequence is given as TGTGCCAGCAGCCTGTGGGACAGTGGCTACACCTTC.